One and the same sample provided the 17 T cell receptor beta chains below, sequenced in a study of T cell responses to AZD1222 COVID-19 vaccine. Using immunoSEQ multiplex PCR, the repertoire was profiled, and TCRdb retains in-frame clones only, with some absent. This sample carries tens of thousands of clones, approximately 90% of them seen once, and the ten largest clones take roughly 28%. The sequencing used peripheral blood, collected 28 days after the second AZD1222 dose. These receptors came from an adult who received the AZD1222 COVID-19 vaccine.

V is TRBV29-1 and J is TRBJ1-4; D uncertain. The CDR3 is made up of 13 amino acids. Trimming removed 5 bases from V and 0 bases from J, with 7 bases in between. From germline, CDR1 is SQVTM and CDR2 ANQGSEA. The CDR3 bases are TGCAGCGTTTGGGCGACAACTAATGAAAAACTGTTTTTT. This translates into CSVWATTNEKLFF. The whole variable domain, filled in from reference TRBV29-1 and TRBJ1-4, reads SAVISQKPSRDICQRGTSLTIQCQVDSQVTMMFWYRQQPGQSLTLIATANQGSEATYESGFVIDKFPISRPNLTFSTLTVSNMSPEDSSIYLCSVWATTNEKLFFGSGTQLSVL.

The chain uses TRBV7-3 and TRBJ2-1, with 8 bases lining up with TRBD2. The CDR3 totals 14 residues. With 3 bases clipped from V and 9 bases from J, the junction kept 7 bases outside the gene matches. Per the germline V gene, CDR1 is SGHTA and CDR2 is FQGTGA. This CDR3 reads CASSLSSGKSEQFF. CDR3 nucleotides: TGTGCCAGCAGCTTGAGTAGCGGGAAATCTGAGCAGTTCTTC.

The chain joins TRBV6-4 to TRBJ1-6; tentatively, D is TRBD1 (5 bases). Germline CDR1 and CDR2: MRHNA and SNTAGT. V gave up 6 bases and J gave up 8 bases, with 17 bases separating them. The CDR3 runs to 15 residues. The CDR3 region has the DNA TGTGCCAGCAGGCTCAGGGCAGGGCAGGATTCACCCCTCCACTTT. This codes for CASRLRAGQDSPLHF.

The chain has TRBV5-4 and TRBJ1-4, with 8 bases identical to TRBD1. The V and J ends lost 4 bases and 7 bases, in that order; junction bases with no gene match: 6. From germline, CDR1 is SGHNT and CDR2 YYREEE (reference sequence). The CDR3 has 14 residues. The CDR3 region is CASSPDRGGEKLFF. The CDR3 DNA is TGTGCCAGCAGCCCCGACAGGGGTGGTGAAAAACTGTTTTTT.

In DNA, the CDR3 is TGTGCCAGCAGCCCCTCGGTGTTAGCGGGAGGAGAGCAGTTCTTC. Translation gives CASSPSVLAGGEQFF. The rearrangement links TRBV6-5 to TRBJ2-1; the match to TRBD2 covers 10 bases. Losses at the gene ends were 6 bases for V and 10 bases for J; bases not matched to a gene: 12. The CDR3 covers 15 residues. CDR1 MNHEY and CDR2 SVGAGI come from the germline V gene.

The chain recombines TRBV5-6 with TRBJ1-5; the D gene is possibly TRBD1 (6 bases). The CDR3 spans 14 residues. V shed 2 bases and J shed 4 bases, with 10 bases lying between them. CDR1 is SGHDT and CDR2 is YYEEEE in the germline V gene. The DNA for the CDR3 is TGTGCCAGCAGCTTACAGGGTGAAAATCAGCCCCAGCATTTT. Translating it yields CASSLQGENQPQHF.

The rearrangement links TRBV3-1 (or the pseudogene TRBV3-2) to TRBJ2-1, with TRBD2 matching over 11 bases. The germline CDR1 and CDR2 sequences are LGHDT and YNNKEL (reference sequence). V lost 3 bases to trimming and J lost 6 bases; unmatched junction nucleotides: 4. The CDR3 extends over 15 amino acids. CDR3 sequence: CASSQGTSGFNEQFF. Written as DNA, the CDR3 is TGTGCCAGCAGCCAGGGGACTAGCGGATTCAATGAGCAGTTCTTC.

The chain uses TRBV6-2 or TRBV6-3 and TRBJ1-2, with D uncertain. The CDR3 loop spans 13 amino acids. The V end was cut by 5 bases, the J end by 5 bases, with 12 bases between. Germline V gene sequence: CDR1 MNHEY, CDR2 SVGEGT. The CDR3 nucleotides are TGTGCCAGCAGTGACCGACTGGGGTATGGCTACACCTTC. It codes for CASSDRLGYGYTF.

This chain connects TRBV11-2 to TRBJ1-5; no reliable D call. This CDR3 is built from 13 residues. Germline CDR1 SGHAT, CDR2 FQNNGV. The V gene lost 5 bases and the J gene lost 4 bases, with 9 bases spanning the gap. CDR3 DNA: TGTGCCAGCAGCCTCAGTGAAAATCAGCCCCAGCATTTT. As protein: CASSLSENQPQHF.

This sequence joins TRBV7-3 and TRBJ2-1; possible D gene TRBD2, 5 bases. The CDR3 covers 14 residues. Germline CDR1 is SGHTA and CDR2 is FQGTGA. V was clipped by 3 bases and J by 7 bases, with 13 bases between them. CDR3 in amino acids: CASSFASPSNEQFF. The CDR3 bases are TGTGCCAGCAGCTTTGCTAGCCCCTCAAATGAGCAGTTCTTC.

This clone was counted a few times. The V call is TRBV6-5, the J call TRBJ1-2; D not certain. Germline loops: CDR1 MNHEY, CDR2 SVGAGI. This CDR3 comprises 13 residues. Trimming pared 0 bases from V and 8 bases from J, leaving 10 bases between. CDR3 sequence reads: CASSYSARTGYTF. The CDR3 coding sequence is TGTGCCAGCAGTTACTCGGCCCGGACGGGCTACACCTTC.

The chain combines TRBV12-3 or TRBV12-4 with TRBJ2-7; 8 bases agree with TRBD1. The CDR3 is 12 residues long. V shed 6 bases and J 5 bases; nucleotides not matched to a gene: 3. CDR3 nucleotide sequence: TGTGCCAGCAGCGGACAGGGCAACGAGCAGTACTTC. Its translation: CASSGQGNEQYF.

V is TRBV11-3 and J is TRBJ2-3; the match to TRBD1 covers 7 bases. Germline V gene lookup returns CDR1 SGHNT and CDR2 YENEEA. The CDR3 has 13 amino acids. Trimming removed 5 bases from V and 6 bases from J; junction bases left unmatched: 5. The CDR3 loop is CASSHDRVDTQYF. DNA of the CDR3: TGTGCCAGCAGCCATGACAGGGTTGATACGCAGTATTTT.

The V gene is TRBV11-3, the J gene TRBJ1-1, with a possible D match to TRBD1 (5 bases). This CDR3 region has 13 residues. Germline V lookup: CDR1 SGHNT, CDR2 YENEEA. The V and J ends lost 3 bases and 2 bases respectively, with 7 bases between them. The CDR3: CASSFGGNTEAFF. The CDR3 DNA reads TGTGCCAGCAGCTTCGGGGGTAACACTGAAGCTTTCTTT.

J is TRBJ1-4 and V is TRBV28; 8 bases match TRBD1. Losses at the gene ends were 3 bases for V and 0 bases for J; bases not matched to a gene: 9. Looked up from germline, CDR1 is MDHEN and CDR2 is SYDVKM. This CDR3 is built from 18 residues. The CDR3 spells CASSLTGVGISTNEKLFF. DNA of the CDR3: TGTGCCAGCAGTTTGACAGGGGTGGGGATTTCAACTAATGAAAAACTGTTTTTT.

This clone was seen just once. The chain couples TRBV9 to TRBJ1-2, with D perhaps TRBD1 (6 bases). V dropped 4 bases and J dropped 6 bases, with 10 bases sitting between them. The CDR3 totals 12 residues. Per germline, CDR1 SGDLS and CDR2 YYNGEE. The CDR3, as DNA: TGTGCCAGCAGCCCCGGGACAAATGGCTACACCTTC. Amino acid sequence: CASSPGTNGYTF.

This sequence joins TRBV29-1 and TRBJ2-3; D unresolved. The V end was cut by 1 base, the J end by 0 bases, with 5 bases between. From germline, CDR1 is SQVTM and CDR2 ANQGSEA. This CDR3 is 13 amino acids long. DNA for the CDR3: TGCAGCGTTGAAGGGGGTAGCACAGATACGCAGTATTTT. Encoded protein: CSVEGGSTDTQYF.